The rows below give T cell receptor beta chains drawn from one sample of a study of glioma-infiltrating T cells. TCRdb analysed the multiplex PCR reads with MiXCR anew, one entry per CDR3 protein. The sample shows some 150,000 distinct CDR3 sequences, roughly two fifths of them seen only once. Sequences were obtained from glioma tissue, nonneoplastic brain tissue, or PBMCs (not recorded which). These receptors all stem from a human donor with low-grade glioma or glioblastoma, undergoing nonglioma brain surgery, or in good health (not recorded which). Each CDR3 is given with its conserved first and last residue. A D gene is named only where the DNA matches it firmly. Rows give clone size only sometimes, using once, few, many, or a class for an expanded clone.

TRBJ2-7 TRBV7-9 . . CARSLARQGNNEQYF TGTGCCCGCAGCTTAGCGCGGCAGGGGAACAACGAGCAGTACTTC
TRBJ2-1 TRBV18 TRBD2 once CASSSQTSGSNEQFF TGTGCCAGCTCATCGCAGACTAGCGGGAGCAATGAGCAGTTCTTC
TRBJ1-6 TRBV12-3/TRBV12-4 . . CASSPVWNSPLHF TGTGCCAGCAGTCCAGTCTGGAATTCACCCCTCCACTTT
TRBJ1-5 TRBV27 . few CASSLAQYSNQPQHF TGTGCCAGCAGTTTAGCGCAGTATAGCAATCAGCCCCAGCATTTT
TRBJ2-1 TRBV6-2/TRBV6-3 TRBD1 many CASSSRQGHDNEQFF TGTGCCAGCAGTTCAAGACAGGGTCACGACAATGAGCAGTTCTTC
TRBJ2-7 TRBV19 . once CASSPGNYEQYF TGTGCCAGTAGCCCCGGGAACTACGAGCAGTACTTC
TRBJ1-1 TRBV19 TRBD1 . CASPLRDRTMNTEAFF TGTGCCAGTCCCCTCCGGGACAGGACTATGAACACTGAAGCTTTCTTT
TRBJ1-2 TRBV27 TRBD1 few CASSPRDRGYGYTF TGTGCCAGCAGTCCCCGGGACAGGGGCTATGGCTACACCTTC
TRBJ1-4 TRBV6-1 . once CASSYTPPGATNEKLFF TGTGCCAGCAGTTATACACCCCCCGGTGCAACTAATGAAAAACTGTTTTTT
TRBJ2-1 TRBV7-6 TRBD1 . CASSLDSTTGTGYNEQFF TGTGCCAGCAGCTTAGATTCAACAACCGGGACAGGGTATAATGAGCAGTTCTTC
TRBJ2-1 TRBV6-2/TRBV6-3 . many CASSYGGGYNEQFF TGTGCCAGCAGTTATGGTGGGGGGTACAATGAGCAGTTCTTC
TRBJ1-1 TRBV3-1 . . CASSAQSPTEAFF TGTGCCAGCAGCGCCCAAAGTCCCACTGAAGCTTTCTTT
TRBJ2-3 TRBV27 TRBD1 few CASSLGQGSDTQYF TGTGCCAGCAGTTTGGGACAGGGGTCAGATACGCAGTATTTT
TRBJ2-2 TRBV14 . few CASSQDDIANTGELFF TGTGCCAGCAGCCAAGATGACATCGCGAACACCGGGGAGCTGTTTTTT
TRBJ2-7 TRBV20-1 TRBD2 once CSARRGLASYEQYF TGCAGTGCTAGAAGGGGACTAGCTAGCTACGAGCAGTACTTC
TRBJ1-5 TRBV27 . . CASSASDGRQPQHF TGTGCCAGCAGTGCCTCGGATGGACGGCAGCCCCAGCATTTT
TRBJ2-3 TRBV30 . . CAWSVKVLTDTQYF TGTGCCTGGAGTGTCAAGGTGTTGACAGATACGCAGTATTTT
TRBJ1-1 TRBV4-2 . . CASSQVLANMNTEAFF TGTGCCAGCAGCCAAGTGCTGGCCAACATGAACACTGAAGCTTTCTTT
TRBJ2-3 TRBV2 TRBD2 few CASSETSTSRGTDTQYF TGTGCCAGCAGTGAGACTTCGACTAGCCGGGGCACAGATACGCAGTATTTT
TRBJ2-7 TRBV28 TRBD2 few CASSPLGGITSEQYF TGTGCCAGCAGTCCCCTGGGAGGGATTACCTCCGAGCAGTACTTC
TRBJ2-1 TRBV9 TRBD2 . CASSPGLAGVSYNEQFF TGTGCCAGCAGCCCTGGACTAGCGGGAGTCTCCTACAATGAGCAGTTCTTC
TRBJ2-7 TRBV6-1 . . CASSLNSLGEQYF TGTGCCAGCAGCTTAAACTCCCTCGGCGAGCAGTACTTC
TRBJ1-5 TRBV20-1 . few CSAVKFSSYSNQPQHF TGCAGTGCTGTAAAGTTTAGTAGTTATAGCAATCAGCCCCAGCATTTT
TRBJ2-1 TRBV7-3 TRBD2 many CARSSLAGVYNEQFF TGTGCCCGCAGCTCCCTAGCGGGAGTCTACAATGAGCAGTTCTTC
TRBJ1-1 TRBV4-1 . few CASSQADGTLNTEAFF TGCGCCAGCAGCCAAGCAGACGGAACTTTGAACACTGAAGCTTTCTTT
TRBJ2-3 TRBV6-2/TRBV6-3 . few CASSYLAASTDTQYF TGTGCCAGCAGTTACTTAGCGGCTAGCACAGATACGCAGTATTTT
TRBJ2-5 TRBV20-1 . . CSARGSGRRETQYF TGCAGTGCAAGGGGCTCGGGGAGGCGAGAGACCCAGTACTTC
TRBJ2-7 TRBV4-2 . . CASSQISGSSYEQYF TGTGCCAGCAGCCAAATTAGCGGAAGCTCCTACGAGCAGTACTTC
TRBJ2-2 TRBV4-1 . few CASSQDLQRTGELFF TGCGCCAGCAGCCAAGATTTACAGCGGACCGGGGAGCTGTTTTTT
TRBJ2-2 TRBV27 TRBD2 . CASRYPGLAGRRAGELFF TGTGCCAGCAGGTATCCGGGACTAGCGGGAAGAAGGGCCGGGGAGCTGTTTTTT
TRBJ2-1 TRBV19 TRBD2 . CASQGLAGAEQFF TGTGCCAGTCAGGGACTAGCGGGAGCCGAGCAGTTCTTC